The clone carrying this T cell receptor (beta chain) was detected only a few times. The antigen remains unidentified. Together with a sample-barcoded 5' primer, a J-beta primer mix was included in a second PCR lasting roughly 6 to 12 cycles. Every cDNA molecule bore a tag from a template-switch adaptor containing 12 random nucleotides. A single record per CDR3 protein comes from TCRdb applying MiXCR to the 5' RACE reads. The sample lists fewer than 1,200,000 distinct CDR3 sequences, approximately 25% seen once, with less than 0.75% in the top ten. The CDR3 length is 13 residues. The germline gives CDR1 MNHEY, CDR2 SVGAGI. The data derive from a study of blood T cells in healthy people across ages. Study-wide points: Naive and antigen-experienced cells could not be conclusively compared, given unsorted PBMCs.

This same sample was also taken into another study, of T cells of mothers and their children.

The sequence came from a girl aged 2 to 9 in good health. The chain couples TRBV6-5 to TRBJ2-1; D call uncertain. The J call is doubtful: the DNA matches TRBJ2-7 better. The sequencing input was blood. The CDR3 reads CASSYSGLYEQYF. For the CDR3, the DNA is TGTGCCAGCAGTTACTCTGGTTTGTACGAGCAGTACTTC.